This T cell receptor beta chain was retrieved from a study of shared clonotypes between healthy human individuals. Sequencing was performed with immunoSEQ multiplex PCR; in TCRdb, only in-frame clones are kept and a portion is missing. The sample holds some 2.3 million clones, approximately 93% seen once. Germline loops: CDR1 MGHDK, CDR2 SYGVNS. The CDR3 is 15 amino acids. J lost 8 bases, V lost 6 bases, and 10 bases had no gene match. Material: naive CD4+ T cells from PBMCs. Regarding subset: CD45RA+ positively selected. The TCR was taken from a man between 18 and 35 years old in good health. Some clones in this sample may be carry-over from other donors' samples. This chain links TRBV25-1 with TRBJ1-3; 10 bases match TRBD1. CDR3 region: CASRQAGTGAHTIYF. The CDR3 DNA is TGTGCCAGCAGACAGGCCGGGACAGGGGCCCACACCATATATTTT.